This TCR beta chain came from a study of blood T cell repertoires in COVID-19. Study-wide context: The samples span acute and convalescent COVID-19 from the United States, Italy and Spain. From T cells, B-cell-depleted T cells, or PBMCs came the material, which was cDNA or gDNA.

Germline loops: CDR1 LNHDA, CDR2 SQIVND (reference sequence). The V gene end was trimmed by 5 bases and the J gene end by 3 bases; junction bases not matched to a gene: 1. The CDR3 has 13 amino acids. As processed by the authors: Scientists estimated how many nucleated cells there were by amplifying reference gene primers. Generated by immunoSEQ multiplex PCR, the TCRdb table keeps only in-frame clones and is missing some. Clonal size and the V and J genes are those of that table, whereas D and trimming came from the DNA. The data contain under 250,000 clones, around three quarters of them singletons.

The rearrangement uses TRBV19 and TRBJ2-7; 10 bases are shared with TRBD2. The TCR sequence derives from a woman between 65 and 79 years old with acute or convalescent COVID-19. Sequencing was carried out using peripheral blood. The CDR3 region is CASSLAGGYEQYF. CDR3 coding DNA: TGTGCCAGTAGTTTAGCGGGAGGCTACGAGCAGTACTTC.